The next 21 T cell receptor beta chains were all read from a single sample in a study of blood T cell repertoires in COVID-19. TCRdb keeps only in-frame clones here, not all; method: immunoSEQ multiplex PCR. The table records fewer than 350,000 clones, around 90% of them present only once. Sequenced input: PBMCs or T cells enriched from blood (not recorded which). These TCRs come from a woman aged 25 to 39 who had recovered from COVID-19.

The chain uses TRBV2 and TRBJ2-7, with D possibly being TRBD2 (6 bases). The CDR3 has 14 residues. The germline gives CDR1 SNHLY, CDR2 FYNNEI. The V end lost 1 base, the J end lost 2 bases, and 9 bases lay between the germline ends. The CDR3 loop reads CASSEGAGTYEQYF. Here the CDR3 DNA reads TGTGCCAGCAGTGAAGGTGCGGGAACCTACGAGCAGTACTTC.

The V and J genes are TRBV28 and TRBJ2-7; a weak D match, TRBD1 (5 bases). CDR1 is MDHEN and CDR2 is SYDVKM in the germline V gene. Trimming stripped 2 bases from V and 3 bases from J, with 8 bases between. The CDR3 is made up of 13 amino acids. The CDR3: CASSLSRVYEQYF. DNA of the CDR3: TGTGCCAGCAGTTTAAGCAGGGTCTACGAGCAGTACTTC.

The chain has TRBV9 and TRBJ1-2; 8 bases map to TRBD1. Germline CDR1 and CDR2: SGDLS and YYNGEE. J gave up 8 bases and V 3 bases, and 15 bases lay outside the gene matches. This CDR3 contains 16 residues. CDR3 in DNA: TGTGCCAGCAGCGCGACGGGACAGGTCAATTGGGACGGCTACACCTTC. Encoded protein: CASSATGQVNWDGYTF.

V gene TRBV5-5 combines with J gene TRBJ1-5, with D possibly being TRBD1 (6 bases). This CDR3 has 13 amino acids. Trimming cost V 4 bases and J 4 bases, with 9 bases left between them. Per the germline V gene, CDR1 is SGHKS and CDR2 is YYEKEE (reference sequence). The CDR3 nucleotides are TGTGCCAGCAGCCTACAGGGAAATCAGCCCCAGCATTTT. Protein product: CASSLQGNQPQHF.

The chain combines TRBV24-1 with TRBJ2-7, with 8 nucleotides matching TRBD1. CDR3 length equals 15 residues. With 3 bases clipped from V and 2 bases from J, the junction kept 5 bases outside the gene matches. Germline V lookup: CDR1 KGHDR, CDR2 SFDVKD. In DNA, the CDR3 is TGTGCCACCAGTGATCCGGGACAGGCCCCCTACGAGCAGTACTTC. It is translated as CATSDPGQAPYEQYF.

The chain combines TRBV2 with TRBJ2-1; 10 positions agree with TRBD2. The CDR3 loop spans 15 amino acids. Looked up from germline, CDR1 is SNHLY and CDR2 is FYNNEI. J gave up 6 bases and V 3 bases, and 5 bases lay outside the gene matches. The CDR3 DNA reads TGTGCCAGCAGTGACCTAGCGGGGGAGATCAATGAGCAGTTCTTC. This codes for CASSDLAGEINEQFF.

As concerns this clone: This same CDR3 is encoded by further DNA sequences in the sample. The chain couples TRBV27 to TRBJ2-1; 8 nucleotides align to TRBD1. This CDR3 has 15 amino acids. Trimming cost V 6 bases and J 3 bases; bases outside gene matches: 7. Per germline, CDR1 MNHEY and CDR2 SMNVEV (reference sequence). This CDR3 is CASSPDRGGYNEQFF. DNA of the CDR3: TGTGCCAGCAGCCCAGACAGGGGAGGCTACAATGAGCAGTTCTTC.

This clone came up a few times. The chain has TRBV10-2 and TRBJ1-2; possibly TRBD1 for D (6 bases). V was trimmed by 3 bases and J by 0 bases, leaving 20 bases between them. This CDR3 is built from 18 residues. In germline, CDR1 is WSHSY, CDR2 SAAADI. The CDR3 bases are TGCGCCAGCAGTGAAGATAGGGGGATCGGTTGGGCTAACTATGGCTACACCTTC. This sequence encodes CASSEDRGIGWANYGYTF.

The genes are TRBV5-1 and TRBJ1-1; D is possibly TRBD1 (5 bases). Germline values: CDR1 SGHRS, CDR2 YFSETQ. V was pared by 1 base and J by 1 base, with 11 bases between. This CDR3 has 15 amino acids. Here the CDR3 reads CASSLLGGTNTEAFF. CDR3 nucleotide sequence: TGCGCCAGCAGCTTGTTGGGAGGGACGAACACTGAAGCTTTCTTT.

Note on this clone: The sample carries other DNA sequences with the same CDR3. The chain recombines TRBV5-4 with TRBJ2-5, with 8 positions matching TRBD1. Germline loops: CDR1 SGHNT, CDR2 YYREEE (reference sequence). J was trimmed by 1 base and V by 3 bases; bases with no gene match: 2. CDR3 size: 14 residues. The CDR3 DNA reads TGTGCCAGCAGCTCAGGACAGGGCCAAGAGACCCAGTACTTC. This sequence encodes CASSSGQGQETQYF.

This chain joins TRBV9 and TRBJ2-7; D is unresolved. The germline V gene has CDR1 SGDLS and CDR2 YYNGEE. The CDR3 is made up of 12 amino acids. Deletions cut 4 bases from V and 0 bases from J, with 5 bases between. The CDR3 reads CASSPSSYEQYF. The CDR3 DNA is TGTGCCAGCAGCCCCAGCTCCTACGAGCAGTACTTC.

The CDR3 nucleotides read TGCGCCAGCAGCCAACTACAGGGGATCACTGAAGCTTTCTTT. It codes for CASSQLQGITEAFF. V is TRBV4-3 and J is TRBJ1-1; the match to TRBD1 covers 7 bases. Germline loops: CDR1 LGHNA, CDR2 YSLEER. V gave up 2 bases and J gave up 4 bases; unmatched junction bases: 4. The length of the CDR3 is 14 residues.

The chain is built from TRBV7-9 and TRBJ2-4; 7 bases line up with TRBD1. V was pared by 5 bases and J by 9 bases, with 7 bases of the junction left unmatched. Germline lookup yields CDR1 SEHNR and CDR2 FQNEAQ (reference sequence). The CDR3 extends over 13 amino acids. The CDR3 DNA reads TGTGCCAGCAGCCGACAGGGTTTGGGCATTCAGTACTTC. It codes for CASSRQGLGIQYF.

The V and J genes are TRBV7-2 and TRBJ2-7, with D possibly TRBD1 on 7 matching bases. Trimming left V 7 bases short and J 3 bases short, with 16 bases between. This CDR3 has 14 amino acids. In germline, CDR1 is SGHTA, CDR2 FQGNSA. The CDR3 coding sequence is TGTGCCAGCAACCCAGGGGGGAAACTCTACGAGCAGTACTTC. The encoded protein is CASNPGGKLYEQYF.

The chain recombines TRBV5-1 with TRBJ2-5, with a weak D call TRBD2 (5 bases). Trimming left V 5 bases short and J 3 bases short, with 23 bases between. Germline loops: CDR1 SGHRS, CDR2 YFSETQ. The CDR3 extends over 17 amino acids. CDR3 nucleotides: TGCGCCAGCAGACGCGAGGGCTCAGGAAAAGAAAAAGAGACCCAGTACTTC. It yields the protein CASRREGSGKEKETQYF.

V usage is TRBV7-8 and J usage is TRBJ1-2; a possible D gene is TRBD1 (5 bases). Germline V CDR1 and CDR2: SGHVS, FQNEAQ. The CDR3 sequence is 15 residues long. V was clipped by 0 bases and J by 4 bases, with 12 bases between them. In nucleotides, the CDR3 is TGTGCCAGCAGCTTAGCCCCCCAGGGTGGCTATGGCTACACCTTC. Amino acid sequence: CASSLAPQGGYGYTF.

The rearrangement uses TRBV7-9 and TRBJ1-1; the D gene is possibly TRBD1 (5 bases). V lost 5 bases, J lost 0 bases, and 13 bases lay in between. Germline CDR1 reads SEHNR; CDR2 reads FQNEAQ (reference sequence). This CDR3 has 15 residues. The DNA for the CDR3 is TGTGCCAGCAGCCAGACAGATTTGATGAACACTGAAGCTTTCTTT. Its protein is CASSQTDLMNTEAFF.

On this clone itself: Distinct nucleotide sequences in the sample also encode this CDR3. The V and J genes are TRBV9 and TRBJ2-1, with TRBD2 as a possible D gene (6 bases). Trimming cost V 0 bases and J 4 bases, with 11 bases left between them. Germline CDR1 reads SGDLS; CDR2 reads YYNGEE. There are 15 residues in the CDR3. In DNA, the CDR3 is TGTGCCAGCAGCGTAGGGGGCGGGACTTACAATGAGCAGTTCTTC. Encoded protein: CASSVGGGTYNEQFF.

The chain employs TRBV19 and TRBJ1-5, with D perhaps matching TRBD1 (5 bases). CDR3 length equals 15 residues. Germline lookup yields CDR1 LNHDA and CDR2 SQIVND (reference sequence). Between the trimmed V and J ends, which lost 5 bases and 6 bases, there was a span of 17 bases. The CDR3 region has the DNA TGTGCCAGTAGTGTATCACGACAGATGGGTCAGCCCCAGCATTTT. Amino acids: CASSVSRQMGQPQHF.

The chain carries TRBV28 and TRBJ2-7; possible D gene TRBD2, 5 bases. V lost 0 bases to trimming and J lost 4 bases, with 16 bases between them. CDR1 is MDHEN and CDR2 is SYDVKM in the germline V gene. The CDR3 contains 16 residues. CDR3 protein: CASSLWAVYREYEQYF. For the CDR3, the DNA is TGTGCCAGCAGTTTATGGGCAGTTTATCGGGAATACGAGCAGTACTTC.

This clone was found once. The chain is built from TRBV28 and TRBJ2-3; D might be TRBD2 (7 bases). V lost 3 bases and J lost 6, with 22 bases in between. Germline loops: CDR1 MDHEN, CDR2 SYDVKM. CDR3 length equals 17 residues. The DNA for the CDR3 is TGTGCCAGCAGTTTCCCGTGGCGGGGGCTCGAAGGGGATACGCAGTATTTT. Encoded protein: CASSFPWRGLEGDTQYF.